Listed below are T cell receptor beta chains from one sample, sequenced in a study of blood T cell repertoires in COVID-19. TCRdb's table, derived via immunoSEQ multiplex PCR, lists solely in-frame clones and lacks some. The sample carries 200,000 to 300,000 clones, about nine tenths recorded once. Sequenced: peripheral blood. These TCRs come from a man aged 25 to 40 with COVID-19, enrolled during active disease. The CDR3 runs from the conserved cysteine through the conserved F or W. A D gene is named only where the DNA matches it firmly. Not every row has a clone size; where given, it reads once, few, many or a size class.

d_call	v_call	clone_size	j_call	cdr3_aa	cdr3_nt
.	TRBV11-3	.	TRBJ1-1	CASSLDVGDTEAFF	TGTGCCAGCAGCTTAGATGTAGGGGATACTGAAGCTTTCTTT
.	TRBV19	.	TRBJ1-4	CASSIAQGNEKLFF	TGTGCCAGTAGTATCGCGCAGGGGAATGAAAAACTGTTTTTT
.	TRBV10-1	.	TRBJ2-5	CASSSGTQETQYF	TGCGCCAGCAGTTCCGGGACTCAAGAGACCCAGTACTTC
TRBD2	TRBV7-2	.	TRBJ2-2	CASSLRTSGGAAGELFF	TGTGCCAGCAGCTTAAGGACTAGCGGGGGGGCCGCCGGGGAGCTGTTTTTT
.	TRBV5-5	.	TRBJ1-5	CASSLEPLVQPQHF	TGTGCCAGCAGCTTGGAGCCCCTGGTACAGCCCCAGCATTTT
.	TRBV27	.	TRBJ1-6	CASSLGGASDSPLHF	TGTGCCAGCAGTTTAGGGGGGGCGAGCGATTCACCCCTCCACTTT
.	TRBV11-2	once	TRBJ2-1	CASSLVGYNEQFF	TGTGCCAGCAGCTTAGTCGGCTACAATGAGCAGTTCTTC
.	TRBV6-5	once	TRBJ1-1	CASSLLQGTEAFF	TGTGCCAGCAGTCTTCTCCAGGGAACTGAAGCTTTCTTT
TRBD1	TRBV19	.	TRBJ2-1	CATARTGELSYNEQFF	TGTGCCACCGCCAGAACAGGGGAGCTAAGCTACAATGAGCAGTTCTTC
TRBD2	TRBV15	.	TRBJ2-3	CATSRGGTSGVTDTQYF	TGTGCCACCAGCAGAGGAGGTACTAGCGGGGTCACAGATACGCAGTATTTT
TRBD2	TRBV11-3	.	TRBJ2-3	CASSSGLAADTDTQYF	TGTGCCAGCAGCTCGGGACTAGCGGCCGACACAGATACGCAGTATTTT
.	TRBV5-5	.	TRBJ2-5	CASSLEATVQETQYF	TGTGCCAGCAGCTTGGAGGCGACAGTCCAAGAGACCCAGTACTTC
.	TRBV5-1	.	TRBJ2-1	CASSLTGAGREQFF	TGCGCCAGCAGCTTGACAGGGGCGGGACGTGAGCAGTTCTTC
TRBD1	TRBV14	.	TRBJ1-2	CASSQGQGIYGYTF	TGTGCCAGCAGCCAAGGACAGGGGATCTATGGCTACACCTTC
TRBD1	TRBV7-9	.	TRBJ1-4	CASSSSRLGAGGFNEKLFF	TGTGCCAGCAGCTCGAGTCGTTTGGGGGCAGGGGGATTTAATGAAAAACTGTTTTTT
.	TRBV7-3	.	TRBJ2-7	CASSLGYGGYEQYF	TGTGCCAGCAGCTTAGGGTATGGAGGCTACGAGCAGTACTTC
.	TRBV6-4	.	TRBJ1-1	CASSAPDLNFRGSCTEAFF	TGTGCCAGCAGTGCCCCCGACCTAAATTTCAGGGGCTCGTGCACTGAAGCTTTCTTT
.	TRBV24-1	.	TRBJ1-5	CATSDFWRNQPQHF	TGTGCCACCAGTGATTTTTGGAGAAATCAGCCCCAGCATTTT
.	TRBV27	.	TRBJ1-5	CASSERYSNQPQHF	TGTGCCAGCAGCGAGAGATATAGCAATCAGCCCCAGCATTTT
.	TRBV18	.	TRBJ1-1	CASSPGTQTNTEAFF	TGTGCCAGCTCACCGGGGACTCAGACGAACACTGAAGCTTTCTTT
.	TRBV5-3	.	TRBJ1-6	CARSLAGGTSYNSPLHF	TGTGCCAGAAGCTTGGCCGGGGGTACTTCCTATAATTCACCCCTCCACTTT
.	TRBV10-3	few	TRBJ1-4	CAISPEGATNEKLFF	TGTGCCATCAGTCCCGAAGGGGCAACTAATGAAAAACTGTTTTTT
.	TRBV2	.	TRBJ1-5	CASTPTPGPPQHF	TGTGCCAGCACCCCAACTCCGGGTCCGCCCCAGCATTTT
TRBD2	TRBV7-3	.	TRBJ2-1	CASSLNGGIYNEQFF	TGTGCCAGCAGCTTAAACGGGGGGATATACAATGAGCAGTTCTTC
.	TRBV5-6	.	TRBJ2-2	CASSPRGVTGELFF	TGTGCCAGCAGCCCCCGGGGTGTCACCGGGGAGCTGTTTTTT
TRBD1	TRBV15	.	TRBJ1-5	CATSRAPTGVGNQPQHF	TGTGCCACCAGCAGAGCCCCCACAGGGGTTGGCAATCAGCCCCAGCATTTT
.	TRBV7-9	.	TRBJ2-7	CASSFQGSSYEQYF	TGTGCCAGCAGCTTTCAGGGGAGCTCCTACGAGCAGTACTTC
TRBD2	TRBV7-2	.	TRBJ2-1	CASSFSGGASEQFF	TGTGCCAGCAGCTTTAGCGGGGGGGCCAGTGAGCAGTTCTTC
.	TRBV5-1	.	TRBJ2-7	CASSLGGRSLGEQYF	TGCGCCAGCAGCTTGGGGGGGCGGTCCCTCGGGGAGCAGTACTTC
.	TRBV29-1	.	TRBJ1-5	CSVVTGDPGPQHF	TGCAGCGTTGTGACAGGCGATCCCGGGCCCCAGCATTTT
TRBD1	TRBV19	.	TRBJ1-1	CASSINTGGTEAFF	TGTGCCAGTAGTATAAATACAGGGGGCACTGAAGCTTTCTTT
TRBD1	TRBV13	.	TRBJ2-7	CASSLGPRTGIYEQYF	TGTGCCAGCAGCTTAGGCCCCAGGACAGGGATCTACGAGCAGTACTTC
.	TRBV9	.	TRBJ2-5	CASSVDETGPQETQYF	TGTGCCAGCAGCGTAGATGAAACAGGGCCCCAAGAGACCCAGTACTTC
.	TRBV28	.	TRBJ1-5	CASSLLRGVQPQHF	TGTGCCAGCAGTTTATTAAGGGGCGTTCAGCCCCAGCATTTT
TRBD1	TRBV6-5	.	TRBJ1-1	CASAPPGGSAEAFF	TGTGCCAGCGCACCCCCAGGGGGCAGCGCTGAAGCTTTCTTT
.	TRBV7-9	once	TRBJ1-2	CASSPQGDRQGYTF	TGTGCCAGCAGCCCCCAGGGTGACCGGCAGGGCTACACCTTC
TRBD1	TRBV19	.	TRBJ2-2	CASTLEGQYPNTGELFF	TGTGCCAGTACCCTTGAGGGACAGTATCCGAACACCGGGGAGCTGTTTTTT
.	TRBV5-5	.	TRBJ1-3	CASSRPGEKLGNTIYF	TGTGCCAGCAGCCGGCCGGGGGAAAAGCTTGGAAACACCATATATTTT
.	TRBV5-5	.	TRBJ1-1	CASSYWTGSGTEAFF	TGTGCCAGCAGTTATTGGACGGGATCGGGCACTGAAGCTTTCTTT
.	TRBV3-1/TRBV3-2	.	TRBJ1-2	CASSQEGEWGLGLPYGYTF	TGTGCCAGCAGCCAAGAAGGCGAGTGGGGCTTGGGCTTACCCTATGGCTACACCTTC
.	TRBV7-9	.	TRBJ2-2	CASSLPEGRNTGELFF	TGTGCCAGCAGCTTACCGGAGGGGAGGAACACCGGGGAGCTGTTTTTT
.	TRBV5-1	.	TRBJ2-2	CASTHLVGGNTGELFF	TGCGCCAGCACCCACCTTGTGGGGGGTAACACCGGGGAGCTGTTTTTT
TRBD1	TRBV3-1/TRBV3-2	once	TRBJ2-5	CASSQTGEWETQYF	TGTGCCAGCAGCCAAACAGGGGAGTGGGAGACCCAGTACTTC
TRBD1	TRBV14	.	TRBJ1-1	CASSQDRETEAFF	TGTGCCAGCAGCCAGGACAGGGAGACTGAAGCTTTCTTT
.	TRBV7-9	once	TRBJ2-7	CASGQGLRTYEQYF	TGTGCCAGCGGTCAGGGGTTAAGGACCTACGAGCAGTACTTC
.	TRBV5-1	.	TRBJ1-1	CASSFQVGHTEAFF	TGCGCCAGCAGCTTTCAGGTGGGGCACACTGAAGCTTTCTTT
.	TRBV7-9	.	TRBJ2-3	CASNLGGVSTDTQYF	TGTGCCAGCAACTTAGGGGGGGTTAGCACAGATACGCAGTATTTT
TRBD1	TRBV29-1	.	TRBJ1-1	CSVEHWTGLLGTEAFF	TGCAGCGTTGAACACTGGACAGGCCTGCTGGGCACTGAAGCTTTCTTT
.	TRBV15	.	TRBJ1-4	CATSNPGLTNEKLFF	TGTGCCACCAGCAACCCAGGGTTAACTAATGAAAAACTGTTTTTT
.	TRBV30	.	TRBJ1-2	CAWSLQGGGYTF	TGTGCCTGGTCGCTCCAGGGAGGCGGCTACACCTTC
TRBD1	TRBV4-1	.	TRBJ1-6	CASSRTGEEDSPLHF	TGCGCCAGCAGCCGGACAGGGGAGGAGGATTCACCCCTCCACTTT
.	TRBV15	.	TRBJ2-2	CATSSLLGLGAGGELFF	TGTGCCACCAGCAGCCTCCTCGGTTTGGGGGCCGGCGGGGAGCTGTTTTTT
TRBD1	TRBV12-3/TRBV12-4	.	TRBJ2-7	CASSQGTANEQYF	TGTGCCAGCAGTCAAGGGACAGCCAACGAGCAGTACTTC
TRBD1	TRBV29-1	.	TRBJ1-1	CSAPGGRYTEAFF	TGCAGCGCTCCAGGGGGCAGGTACACTGAAGCTTTCTTT
TRBD1	TRBV6-5	.	TRBJ1-1	CASSQQGGKGEAFF	TGTGCCAGCAGCCAACAGGGGGGGAAGGGTGAAGCTTTCTTT
.	TRBV19	.	TRBJ2-1	CASSVSGGTYNEQFF	TGTGCCAGTAGTGTTAGTGGGGGGACTTACAATGAGCAGTTCTTC
.	TRBV6-5	.	TRBJ1-5	CASSRTDTAQPQHF	TGTGCCAGCAGTAGGACAGATACTGCTCAGCCCCAGCATTTT
.	TRBV6-5	.	TRBJ1-5	CASSPGGGRQPQHF	TGTGCCAGCAGTCCGGGGGGAGGGCGGCAGCCCCAGCATTTT
.	TRBV18	.	TRBJ1-1	CASSGTGRNTEAFF	TGTGCCAGCTCAGGAACAGGGCGGAACACTGAAGCTTTCTTT
.	TRBV12-3/TRBV12-4	.	TRBJ2-7	CASSVQRYEQYF	TGTGCCAGCAGTGTACAGAGATACGAGCAGTACTTC